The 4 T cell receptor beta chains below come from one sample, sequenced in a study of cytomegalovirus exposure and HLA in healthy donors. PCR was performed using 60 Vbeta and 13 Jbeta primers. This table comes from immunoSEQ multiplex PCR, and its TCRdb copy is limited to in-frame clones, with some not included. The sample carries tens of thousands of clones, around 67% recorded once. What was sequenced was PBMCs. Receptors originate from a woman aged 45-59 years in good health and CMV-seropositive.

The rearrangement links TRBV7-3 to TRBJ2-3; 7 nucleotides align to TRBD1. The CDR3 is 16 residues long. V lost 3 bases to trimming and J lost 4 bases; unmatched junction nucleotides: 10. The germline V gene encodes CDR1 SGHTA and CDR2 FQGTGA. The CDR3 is CASSLAGTVVADTQYF. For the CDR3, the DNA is TGTGCCAGCAGCTTGGCCGGGACAGTTGTAGCAGATACGCAGTATTTT.

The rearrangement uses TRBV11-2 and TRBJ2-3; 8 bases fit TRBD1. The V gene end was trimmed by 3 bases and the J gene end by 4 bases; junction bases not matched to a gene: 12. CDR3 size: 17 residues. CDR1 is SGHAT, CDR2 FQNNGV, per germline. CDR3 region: CASSLAKYGTGADTQYF. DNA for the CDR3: TGTGCCAGCAGCTTGGCTAAATACGGGACAGGCGCAGATACGCAGTATTTT.

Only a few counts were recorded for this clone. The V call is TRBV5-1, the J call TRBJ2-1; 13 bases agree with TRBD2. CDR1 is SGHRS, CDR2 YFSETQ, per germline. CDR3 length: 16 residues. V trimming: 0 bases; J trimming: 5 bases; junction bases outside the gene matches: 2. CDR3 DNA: TGCGCCAGCAGCTTGGGCGGGACTAGCGGGGACAATGAGCAGTTCTTC. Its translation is CASSLGGTSGDNEQFF.

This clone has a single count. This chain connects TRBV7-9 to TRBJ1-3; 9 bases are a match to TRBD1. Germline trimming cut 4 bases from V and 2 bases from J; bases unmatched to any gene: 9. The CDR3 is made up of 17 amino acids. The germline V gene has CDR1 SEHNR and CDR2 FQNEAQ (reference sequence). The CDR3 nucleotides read TGTGCCAGCAGCTCCTCGGGACAGGGTGTAGCTGGAAACACCATATATTTT. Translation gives CASSSSGQGVAGNTIYF.